The clone carrying this T cell receptor (beta chain) was observed at least ten times. Its target is unknown. Time point given: sample taken at primary tumor resection. Untreated early-stage non-small cell lung cancer patients, 70 to 85 in total, were the donors. No cells were sorted before sequencing. The whole RNA sequenced was extracted from tumor, nontumor lung or frozen PBMC. This sample is part of a study of spatial heterogeneity in lung cancer. Across the whole study: Strong correlation was found between tumor-region TCR transcript counts and a T cell module score from matched bulk RNA-seq.

TCRdb used MiXCR to reprocess the 5' RACE reads, holding one entry per CDR3 protein. The sample shows fewer than 15,000 distinct CDR3 sequences, roughly 2.9% of them seen only once. Germline V gene lookup returns CDR1 SGHTA and CDR2 FQGNSA. The CDR3 covers 16 residues. J was trimmed by 1 base and V by 3 bases; bases with no gene match: 5. Study-level results: Nonsynonymous mutation counts, ubiquitous and regional, were tracked by the respective counts of ubiquitous and regional expanded TCRs. Tumor mutation counts were tracked by expanded intratumoral alpha and beta TCR counts.

The starting material was lung tumor tissue, obtained at surgery. The chain joins TRBV7-2 to TRBJ1-3, with 8 bases that match TRBD1. This TCR was recovered from a male donor with early-stage non-small cell lung cancer. The CDR3 reads CASSLPTGASGNTIYF. The CDR3 DNA sequence: TGTGCCAGCAGCTTGCCGACAGGGGCGTCTGGAAACACCATATATTTT.